A single sample is the source of the 9 T cell receptor beta chains below, sequenced in a study of T cell responses to AZD1222 COVID-19 vaccine. The repertoire was sequenced with immunoSEQ multiplex PCR; TCRdb's copy has only in-frame clones and lacks some. This table has around 150,000 clones, around 88% appearing once. The source material was peripheral blood, sampled on day 0 of AZD1222 vaccination. The source of these receptors is an adult in good health.

CDR3 residues: CASSYPLGLQETQYF. CDR3 DNA: TGTGCCAGCAGTTACCCCCTCGGGCTCCAAGAGACCCAGTACTTC. V is TRBV6-6 and J is TRBJ2-5; D remains ambiguous. V was shortened by 2 bases and J by 1 base, with 11 bases between the two germline ends. The length of the CDR3 is 15 residues. Germline V gene data show CDR1 as MNHNY and CDR2 as SVGAGI (reference sequence).

The rearrangement joins TRBV5-4 to TRBJ1-2; D is unclear. Germline V lookup: CDR1 SGHNT, CDR2 YYREEE (reference sequence). V lost 0 bases, J lost 7 bases, and 4 bases lay in between. CDR3 size: 11 residues. The CDR3 sequence is CASSLVGGYTF. CDR3 nucleotides: TGTGCCAGCAGCTTGGTGGGTGGCTACACCTTC. The entire variable domain, with the rest obtained from reference TRBV5-4 and TRBJ1-2, is as follows: ETGVTQSPTHLIKTRGQQVTLRCSSQSGHNTVSWYQQALGQGPQFIFQYYREEENGRGNFPPRFSGLQFPNYSSELNVNALELDDSALYLCASSLVGGYTFGSGTRLTVV.

V usage is TRBV28 and J usage is TRBJ1-2; TRBD1 matches 7 bases. V dropped 6 bases and J dropped 2; count of bases not matched to a gene: 0. Germline CDR1 and CDR2: MDHEN and SYDVKM. This CDR3 spans 12 amino acids. This CDR3 reads CASRTGNYGYTF. The CDR3 region has the DNA TGTGCCAGCAGGACAGGGAACTATGGCTACACCTTC.

The rearrangement uses TRBV29-1 and TRBJ2-1; 8 bases are a match to TRBD1. The CDR3 covers 14 residues. CDR1 and CDR2 from the germline V gene are SQVTM and ANQGSEA. Germline trimming cut 4 bases from V and 6 bases from J; bases unmatched to any gene: 8. CDR3: CSVGGTGTGNEQFF. Here the CDR3 DNA reads TGCAGCGTTGGAGGTACAGGGACAGGCAATGAGCAGTTCTTC.

This sequence joins TRBV5-1 and TRBJ2-7; maybe TRBD1 (6 bases). In germline, CDR1 is SGHRS, CDR2 YFSETQ. V was pared by 2 bases and J by 4 bases, with 10 bases between. The CDR3 length is 13 residues. The CDR3 region is CASSLQGRYEQYF. The CDR3, as DNA: TGCGCCAGCAGCTTACAGGGTCGTTACGAGCAGTACTTC.

The J gene is TRBJ2-7, the V gene TRBV7-8, with D possibly called TRBD1 or TRBD2 (5 bases each). Germline CDR1 and CDR2: SGHVS and FQNEAQ. V lost 2 bases, J lost 0 bases, and 14 bases lay in between. CDR3 length: 16 residues. CDR3 region: CASSLPADGASYEQYF. The CDR3 DNA sequence: TGTGCCAGCAGCTTACCTGCGGACGGGGCCTCCTACGAGCAGTACTTC.

V is TRBV5-6 and J is TRBJ1-4; a weak D match, TRBD1 (6 bases). With 4 bases removed from V and 7 bases from J, the gap between germline ends came to 14 bases. Germline-derived CDR1 and CDR2 are SGHDT and YYEEEE. CDR3 length: 14 amino acids. CDR3 residues: CASSGTGTPEKLFF. The DNA for the CDR3 is TGTGCCAGCAGCGGAACCGGGACACCTGAAAAACTGTTTTTT.

V and J are TRBV15 and TRBJ1-5; D not resolved. The V end lost 0 bases, the J end lost 5 bases, and 8 bases lay between the germline ends. CDR3 length equals 14 residues. CDR1 and CDR2 from the germline V gene are LNHNV and YYDKDF (reference sequence). The CDR3 here is CATSRDISDQPQHF. The CDR3 coding sequence is TGTGCCACCAGCAGAGATATCAGTGATCAGCCCCAGCATTTT. Drawing the rest from reference TRBV15 and TRBJ1-5, the complete variable domain is DAMVIQNPRYQVTQFGKPVTLSCSQTLNHNVMYWYQQKSSQAPKLLFHYYDKDFNNEADTPDNFQSRRPNTSFCFLDIRSPGLGDTAMYLCATSRDISDQPQHFGDGTRLSIL.

This chain joins TRBV6-1 and TRBJ1-2, with no clear D. V was shortened by 3 bases and J by 5 bases, with 10 bases between the two germline ends. This CDR3 region has 13 residues. Germline V lookup: CDR1 MNHNS, CDR2 SASEGT. The CDR3 DNA follows: TGTGCCAGCAGTGATTCTGCAGTATATGGCTACACCTTC. Encoded protein: CASSDSAVYGYTF.